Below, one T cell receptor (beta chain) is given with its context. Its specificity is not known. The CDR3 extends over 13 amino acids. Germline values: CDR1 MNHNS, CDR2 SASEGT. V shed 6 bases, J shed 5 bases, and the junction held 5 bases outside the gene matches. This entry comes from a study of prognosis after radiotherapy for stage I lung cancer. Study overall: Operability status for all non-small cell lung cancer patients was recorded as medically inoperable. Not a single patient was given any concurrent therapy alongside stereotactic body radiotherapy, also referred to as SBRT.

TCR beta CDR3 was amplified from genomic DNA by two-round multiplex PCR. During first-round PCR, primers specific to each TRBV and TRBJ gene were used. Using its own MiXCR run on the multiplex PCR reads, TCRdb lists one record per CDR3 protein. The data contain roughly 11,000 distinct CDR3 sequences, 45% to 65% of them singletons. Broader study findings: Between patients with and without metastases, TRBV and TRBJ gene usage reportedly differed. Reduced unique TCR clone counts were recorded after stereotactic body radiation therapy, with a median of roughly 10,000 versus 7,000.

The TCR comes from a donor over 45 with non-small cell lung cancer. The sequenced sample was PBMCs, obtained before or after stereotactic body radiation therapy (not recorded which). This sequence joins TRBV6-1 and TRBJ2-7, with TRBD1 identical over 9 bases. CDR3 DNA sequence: TGTGCCAGCAGAAGAACAGGGGGCAACGAGCAGTACTTC. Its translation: CASRRTGGNEQYF.